These T cell receptor beta chains were read from a single sample in a study of cytomegalovirus exposure and HLA in healthy donors. Some clones are missing from TCRdb's copy, which holds only in-frame ones; the method was immunoSEQ multiplex PCR. The table has approximately 170,000 clones, 60% to 85% seen once; the top ten hold around 7%. The sample comprised PBMCs. These receptors were obtained from a woman in her thirties or forties in good health and CMV-seropositive. CDR3s include the opening cysteine and the closing phenylalanine or tryptophan. The order of the fields is J gene, clone size, D gene, V gene, CDR3 protein, CDR3 DNA. A D gene is named only where the DNA matches it firmly. Only some rows state a clone size, as once, few, many or a class for expanded clones.

TRBJ1-6	-	TRBD1	TRBV6-1	CASSVGTGRYDNSPLHF	TGTGCCAGCAGTGTCGGGACAGGGCGGTACGATAATTCACCCCTCCACTTT
TRBJ1-1	-	-	TRBV29-1	CSVDPNRLNTEAFF	TGCAGCGTTGATCCTAACAGGCTAAACACTGAAGCTTTCTTT
TRBJ2-3	-	TRBD2	TRBV19	CASSIELAGTSTDTQYF	TGTGCCAGTAGTATAGAACTAGCGGGGACTAGCACAGATACGCAGTATTTT
TRBJ2-2	-	-	TRBV7-9	CASQKRGVGSANTGELFF	TGTGCCAGTCAGAAAAGGGGCGTCGGTTCGGCGAACACCGGGGAGCTGTTTTTT
TRBJ1-1	-	TRBD1	TRBV7-9	CASNGQGGNTEAFF	TGTGCCAGCAACGGACAGGGCGGGAACACTGAAGCTTTCTTT
TRBJ2-2	-	-	TRBV28	CASSKGSGLAGLTGELFF	TGTGCCAGCAGCAAAGGTAGTGGGCTGGCAGGGTTAACCGGGGAGCTGTTTTTT
TRBJ2-2	-	TRBD2	TRBV6-5	CASSYSTGGRTGELFF	TGTGCCAGCAGTTACTCGACGGGGGGTAGGACCGGGGAGCTGTTTTTT
TRBJ1-2	-	-	TRBV7-2	CASSLEAQGNYGYTF	TGTGCCAGCAGCTTAGAGGCACAGGGTAACTATGGCTACACCTTC
TRBJ2-3	-	-	TRBV20-1	CSAKQGDTQYF	TGCAGTGCAAAACAGGGAGATACGCAGTATTTT
TRBJ1-5	-	-	TRBV2	CASSEALRGGGQPQHF	TGTGCCAGCAGTGAAGCGCTTCGAGGAGGTGGTCAGCCCCAGCATTTT
TRBJ2-7	-	-	TRBV7-9	CASSLGGLNEQYF	TGTGCCAGCAGCTTAGGGGGGCTAAACGAGCAGTACTTC
TRBJ2-2	-	-	TRBV7-2	CASSPPQEGLNTGELFF	TGTGCCAGCAGCCCCCCCCAAGAGGGACTGAACACCGGGGAGCTGTTTTTT
TRBJ2-6	-	-	TRBV7-9	CASSLRAGVWSGANVLTF	TGTGCCAGCAGCTTACGGGCAGGGGTTTGGTCTGGGGCCAACGTCCTGACTTTC
TRBJ1-2	-	TRBD1	TRBV28	CASVGDRVYGYTF	TGTGCCAGCGTAGGGGACAGGGTCTATGGCTACACCTTC
TRBJ1-2	-	-	TRBV5-8	CASRPHPGTGFGYTF	TGTGCCAGCAGACCGCATCCGGGAACAGGGTTTGGCTACACCTTC
TRBJ1-2	-	TRBD1	TRBV6-1	CASRPGQYGYTF	TGTGCCAGCAGACCGGGACAGTATGGCTACACCTTC
TRBJ2-7	few	-	TRBV28	CASSAGKGLEQYF	TGTGCCAGCAGTGCAGGGAAGGGGCTCGAGCAGTACTTC
TRBJ2-3	few	-	TRBV4-1	CASSQDDMVRGDTQYF	TGCGCCAGCAGCCAAGACGATATGGTTAGGGGCGATACGCAGTATTTT
TRBJ1-2	few	-	TRBV28	CASCPLLNYGYTF	TGTGCCAGTTGCCCACTGCTTAACTATGGCTACACCTTC
TRBJ1-2	-	TRBD1	TRBV7-9	CASSSTQGGGYTF	TGTGCCAGCAGCTCGACACAGGGGGGTGGCTACACCTTC
TRBJ1-1	few	TRBD1	TRBV27	CASSAQRQGITEAFF	TGTGCCAGCAGTGCTCAGCGACAGGGGATCACTGAAGCTTTCTTT
TRBJ1-2	-	TRBD1	TRBV7-2	CASSLSGQGNYGYTF	TGTGCCAGCAGCTTATCTGGACAGGGTAACTATGGCTACACCTTC
TRBJ1-2	-	-	TRBV5-1	CASSAGVYGYTF	TGCGCCAGCAGCGCGGGAGTTTATGGCTACACCTTC
TRBJ2-7	-	-	TRBV28	CALRGQGFYEQYF	TGTGCGCTCCGAGGTCAGGGATTTTACGAGCAGTACTTC
TRBJ2-3	-	-	TRBV7-2	CASSLVGGTDTQYF	TGTGCCAGCAGCTTAGTAGGGGGCACAGATACGCAGTATTTT
TRBJ1-1	-	-	TRBV2	CATGSGGYTEAFF	TGTGCCACTGGATCCGGGGGGTACACTGAAGCTTTCTTT
TRBJ2-1	-	TRBD2	TRBV5-1	CASSFSQGLAGEQFF	TGCGCCAGCAGCTTCTCACAGGGACTAGCGGGCGAGCAGTTCTTC
TRBJ2-2	-	TRBD1	TRBV9	CASRDRGSGELFF	TGTGCCAGCAGAGACAGGGGTTCCGGGGAGCTGTTTTTT
TRBJ1-3	once	TRBD1	TRBV7-8	CASSFRGLSGNTIYF	TGTGCCAGCAGCTTTAGGGGGCTTTCTGGAAACACCATATATTTT
TRBJ1-5	-	-	TRBV15	CATSVSPNQPQHF	TGTGCCACCAGTGTATCCCCGAATCAGCCCCAGCATTTT
TRBJ2-5	-	-	TRBV5-1	CASSLARPEETQYF	TGCGCCAGCAGCTTGGCCAGGCCAGAAGAGACCCAGTACTTC
TRBJ2-1	-	-	TRBV5-4	CASGAGLAEQFF	TGTGCCAGCGGCGCAGGTTTGGCGGAGCAGTTCTTC
TRBJ2-6	-	TRBD1	TRBV19	CASSVRTGTGSGANVLTF	TGTGCCAGTAGTGTTAGAACCGGGACAGGCTCTGGGGCCAACGTCCTGACTTTC
TRBJ1-2	-	TRBD1	TRBV6-6	CASNEVGQGHPTF	TGTGCCAGCAACGAGGTGGGACAGGGCCACCCCACCTTC
TRBJ2-1	-	-	TRBV7-3	CASSLRGPSSYNEQFF	TGTGCCAGCAGCTTAAGAGGTCCTAGCTCCTACAATGAGCAGTTCTTC
TRBJ2-3	few	-	TRBV5-5	CASRDSTGTQYF	TGTGCCAGCAGGGACTCCACGGGTACGCAGTATTTT
TRBJ2-2	-	TRBD1	TRBV28	CASTDLGQAGELFF	TGTGCCAGCACCGACCTTGGACAGGCCGGGGAGCTGTTTTTT
TRBJ2-1	-	-	TRBV7-9	CASSPSTFNEQFF	TGTGCCAGCAGTCCTTCTACTTTTAATGAGCAGTTCTTC
TRBJ1-6	-	-	TRBV18	CASSPGGTSGSPLHF	TGTGCCAGCTCACCAGGGGGGACCTCTGGTTCACCCCTCCACTTT
TRBJ1-1	-	TRBD1	TRBV5-6	CASSLRDSPLHTEAFF	TGTGCCAGCAGCTTAAGGGACAGCCCTTTACACACTGAAGCTTTCTTT
TRBJ1-1	once	-	TRBV2	CASVQGWGYTEAFF	TGTGCCAGCGTCCAGGGATGGGGCTACACTGAAGCTTTCTTT
TRBJ2-2	-	TRBD1	TRBV7-2	CASSMGQENTGELFF	TGTGCCAGCAGCATGGGACAGGAGAACACCGGGGAGCTGTTTTTT
TRBJ1-2	-	-	TRBV30	CAWSTGGGDGYTF	TGTGCCTGGAGTACTGGTGGGGGGGATGGCTACACCTTC
TRBJ1-3	-	TRBD1	TRBV7-9	CSSSPRQGTGNTIYF	TGTTCCAGCAGCCCCCGACAGGGGACTGGAAACACCATATATTTT
TRBJ2-3	-	TRBD2	TRBV19	CASSRRGESTDTQYF	TGTGCCAGTAGCCGGCGGGGGGAGAGCACAGATACGCAGTATTTT